The sequence of this T cell receptor (beta chain) was determined in a study of cytomegalovirus exposure and HLA in healthy donors. Study-wide background: There were 100 million to 120 million unique TCR beta sequences, drawn from about 179 million T cells, in an earlier analysis. General study findings and limits: One cluster of highly shared sequence variants probably arose as a sequencing artifact. An apparent linkage of common viral pathogens to several of the most significant clusters emerged in a later analysis. CMV antigen specificity of a few CMV-associated chains was confirmed in vitro.

With 60 Vbeta and 13 Jbeta primers, the PCR was carried out. Generated by immunoSEQ multiplex PCR, the TCRdb table keeps only in-frame clones and is missing some. The repertoire holds 90,000 to 150,000 clones, with roughly 65% as singletons. Concerning this clone itself: Its antigen is undetermined.

Germline-derived CDR1 and CDR2 are MGHRA and YSYEKL. V gave up 2 bases and J gave up 6 bases, with 11 bases separating them. The CDR3 sequence is 14 residues long. The V gene is TRBV4-1, the J gene TRBJ2-1; possibly TRBD1 for D (6 bases). The receptor's source is a man aged 35-49 years in good health and CMV-seropositive. The sample was PBMCs. The DNA for the CDR3 is TGCGCCAGCAGCCAACCGACAGGACCCAATGAGCAGTTCTTC. The encoded protein is CASSQPTGPNEQFF.